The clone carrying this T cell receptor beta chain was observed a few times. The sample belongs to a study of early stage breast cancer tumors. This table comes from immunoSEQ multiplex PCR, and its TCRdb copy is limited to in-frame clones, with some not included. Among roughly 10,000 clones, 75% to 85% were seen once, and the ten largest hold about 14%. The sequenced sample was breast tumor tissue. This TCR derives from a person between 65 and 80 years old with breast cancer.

CDR3 sequence (DNA): TGCAGCGTCGGGAACTCTGGGGCCAACGTCCTGACTTTC. Protein sequence: CSVGNSGANVLTF. The rearrangement joins TRBV29-1 to TRBJ2-6; D possibly corresponds to TRBD2 (5 bases). The germline V and J ends were trimmed by 6 bases and 0 bases, with 6 bases remaining between them. CDR1 and CDR2 from the germline V gene are SQVTM and ANQGSEA. The CDR3 totals 13 residues.